Included here is one T cell receptor beta chain sequence, with context. Its recognized antigen is unknown. Qualities for individual bases were not recorded, and no much larger clone is one base off. Trimming takes 6 bases off V and 0 bases off J; junction bases not matched to a gene: 12. CDR3 length: 17 amino acids, cysteine to phenylalanine. Only the CDR3 DNA stays, 51 bases, in frame from base 1. CDR1 and CDR2 are read off the germline V gene as SGHAT and FQNNGV. The sample comes from a study of CD8+ T cells in alopecia areata listed by TCRdb under 2018. Broadly, across the study: Treated patients were enrolled in an open-label pilot trial of oral tofacitinib at 5 to 10 mg twice daily for moderate-to-severe alopecia areata. For the treated patients, the SALT score, which quantifies what percentage of scalp surface area is affected, served as the measure of disease severity. immunoSEQ multiplex PCR using 35 Vbeta forward primers and 13 Jbeta reverse primers was used to amplify TCRbeta CDR3 regions. Patients stayed on tofacitinib for 6 to 18 months and then had 6 months of follow-up off drug so that delayed response and recurrence could be assessed. Scalp clonality was compared across normal scalp (n=4), patchy alopecia areata scalp (n=8), and alopecia totalis/universalis scalp (n=8). In humans, TCRbeta sequencing was performed on scalp tissue and on sorted CD4+ and CD8+ peripheral blood T cells from healthy controls and from patients with patchy or totalis/universalis alopecia areata. RNA was obtained with the PAXgene miRNA kit for fixed scalp, the miRNeasy kit for PBMCs, and the RNeasy kit for mouse skin. High-throughput TCRbeta sequencing was used to examine T cell clonal expansion in alopecia areata in both the C3H/HeJ mouse model and human patients. Biopsies were taken from tofacitinib-treated patients at baseline and at 4 and 24 weeks of treatment, and a later scalp biopsy was taken in several of the tofacitinib-treated patients. Overall study results and their limits: Many expanded lesional clones persisted in scalp and blood during tofacitinib treatment, which may partly explain relapse after stopping treatment. Because the treated cohort was small and had only one nonresponder, larger studies are needed to examine links between baseline CD8+ expansion and response. Unlike mouse skin, where gammadelta T cells dominate, normal human skin contains resident alphabeta T cells that get sequenced too, which complicates analysis of the scalp TCR repertoire. TCR sequences shared between patients were less clear than in mice, possibly partly because of HLA diversity in the patient population. Scalp clonality and the number of expanded CD8+ clones among the top 100 scalp clones were significantly decreased by tofacitinib. Compared with normal scalp, lesional scalp, particularly in alopecia totalis/universalis, had higher clonality and more expanded CD8+ clones, which suggests antigenic drive.

Libraries were made using the immunoSEQ multiplex PCR assay. To provide template for TCR sequencing, every sample had RNA extracted and reverse transcribed into cDNA. First-strand cDNA was synthesized with SuperScript III using a 2:1 mix of oligo-dT and random hexamers. A synthetic immune receptor repertoire was used to assess amplification bias, and residual bias was removed computationally. Concerning the study's data processing: After raw reads were preprocessed to remove errors, the CDR3 was defined following IMGT conventions as running from the conserved cysteine to phenylalanine. Clonality was computed as 1 minus the Shannon entropy, with the entropy normalized by log2 of the number of productive unique TCRs. Scalp TCRbeta sequences were cross-referenced with sorted blood CD4 and CD8 repertoires so that the CD4 or CD8 identity of scalp clones could be inferred. As stored in TCRdb, this immuneACCESS dataset retains in-frame rearrangements with V and J assigned. A fraction of the clones does not appear; measured against another copy, unresolved V genes explain less than half of the discrepancy, and the remainder lacks a known reason. V, J and clone size derive from that table, while D and trimming were established from the DNA sequence. The sample table holds about 190,000 clones, of which roughly 60% were seen once. Together, the top ten hold 1% of the sample.

The sample's time point, from its label and the paper: about 5 months on oral tofacitinib. According to the study, the label for this sample's treatment or condition signals: oral pan-JAK inhibitor, 5-10 mg twice daily. Peripheral blood and lesional scalp punch biopsies were obtained from patients with alopecia areata. PBMCs were separated by density centrifugation and stained for CD3, CD4 and CD8, after which CD4+ and CD8+ T cells were sorted on a FACSAria. Sample: CD4+ T cells sorted from blood, taken at week 24, from a patient treated with tofacitinib. The sequence was collected from a human donor with alopecia areata. The V gene is TRBV11-2 and the J gene is TRBJ2-3; 7 nucleotides in the junction match TRBD2. The CDR3 is CASRRPGLKSSTDTQYF. The nucleotide sequence reads as follows: TGTGCCAGCAGGAGACCGGGACTAAAGTCTAGCACAGATACGCAGTATTTT.